A single sample gave rise to the 6 T cell receptor beta chains below, sequenced in a study of CD8+ T cells in alopecia areata. RNA was isolated and reverse transcribed to cDNA, the sequencing template. Sequenced by immunoSEQ multiplex PCR; TCRdb stores in-frame clones only, minus some. The sample contains around 160,000 clones, roughly 48% of which appear only once. Sample: CD4+ T cells sorted from blood. The receptors were gathered from a human donor with alopecia areata.

This clone was counted only a few times. The rearrangement uses TRBV19 and TRBJ2-7, with D perhaps matching TRBD2 (6 bases). Looked up from germline, CDR1 is LNHDA and CDR2 is SQIVND (reference sequence). V lost 3 bases and J 0 bases, leaving 15 bases between the germline ends. There are 16 residues in the CDR3. CDR3 region: CASSIGGELISYEQYF. DNA of the CDR3: TGTGCCAGTAGTATCGGAGGGGAGCTGATCTCCTACGAGCAGTACTTC.

The V gene is TRBV5-6, the J gene TRBJ1-5, with TRBD1 matching over 7 bases. Germline V gene lookup returns CDR1 SGHDT and CDR2 YYEEEE. The CDR3 is made up of 14 amino acids. V lost 4 bases to trimming and J lost 5 bases; unmatched junction nucleotides: 6. The chain's CDR3 is CASSKDRIDQPQHF. The CDR3 coding sequence is TGTGCCAGCAGCAAGGACAGGATCGATCAGCCCCAGCATTTT.

This clone was seen more than once but under ten times. The rearrangement joins TRBV7-2 to TRBJ2-3; D gene uncertain. CDR1 SGHTA and CDR2 FQGNSA come from the germline V gene. The V end lost 5 bases, the J end lost 0 bases, and 9 bases lay between the germline ends. This CDR3 comprises 14 residues. DNA of the CDR3: TGTGCCAGCAGCCGCCTAGGTAGCACAGATACGCAGTATTTT. Its protein product is CASSRLGSTDTQYF.

In this sample, this clone turned up a few times. This chain joins TRBV6-5 and TRBJ2-7, with TRBD2 identical over 9 bases. The CDR3 covers 13 residues. CDR1 MNHEY and CDR2 SVGAGI come from the germline V gene. V dropped 6 bases and J dropped 5; count of bases not matched to a gene: 5. CDR3 region: CASSPGTSNEQYF. CDR3 nucleotide sequence: TGTGCCAGCAGCCCCGGGACTAGCAACGAGCAGTACTTC.

The V call is TRBV27, the J call TRBJ1-5; D remains unclear. Looked up from germline, CDR1 is MNHEY and CDR2 is SMNVEV (reference sequence). V shed 4 bases and J shed 7 bases, with 8 bases lying between them. The CDR3 is made up of 12 amino acids. As DNA, the CDR3 is TGTGCCAGCAGTTCCGGACCCCAGCCCCAGCATTTT. Amino acid sequence: CASSSGPQPQHF.

CDR3 protein: CASSKATGGAETQYF. The DNA for the CDR3 is TGTGCCAGCAGCAAAGCTACGGGGGGCGCGGAGACCCAGTACTTC. This chain links TRBV28 with TRBJ2-5; D is perhaps TRBD2 (7 bases). V dropped 6 bases and J dropped 5 bases, with 19 bases sitting between them. CDR3 size: 15 residues. CDR1 is MDHEN, CDR2 SYDVKM, per germline. The whole variable domain, remainder taken from reference TRBV28 and TRBJ2-5, is DVKVTQSSRYLVKRTGEKVFLECVQDMDHENMFWYRQDPGLGLRLIYFSYDVKMKEKGDIPEGYSVSREKKERFSLILESASTNQTSMYLCASSKATGGAETQYFGPGTRLLVL.